What follows is one T cell receptor beta chain and its context. What antigen it recognizes has not been identified. Base qualities are missing; no much larger clone stands one base away. Participants in the prospective study were enrolled through a virtual design, were aged roughly 18 to 100 years, and lived in roughly 26 United States geographic areas. Cohort assignment in the prospective study relied on participant-reported clinical history from a screening survey and a study questionnaire. For ImmuneRACE Cohort 3, a participant was defined as recovered based on two consecutive negative NP/OP PCR tests, clearance by a healthcare professional, or resolution of symptoms. In the prospective study, mobile phlebotomists collected whole blood, serum and a nasopharyngeal or oropharyngeal swab from each participant. Participants in the prospective study had the option to provide additional blood draws and questionnaires over a roughly 2-month period. Before DNA extraction, blood samples from the prospective study were shipped at room temperature or frozen.

This record belongs to a study of blood T cell repertoires in COVID-19 (dated by TCRdb to 2020 to 2021). In the study overall: Collaborator samples came from the United States, Italy and Spain and covered acute and convalescent phases of COVID-19. The material from the prospective study consisted of cDNA or gDNA derived from T cells, B-cell-depleted T cells, or PBMCs. The dataset comprised deeply sampled blood TCRbeta repertoires from subjects exposed to, actively infected with, or recovered from COVID-19. The repertoires were released in a freely available public database intended as a resource for research on the immune response to SARS-CoV-2. The samples were drawn from two sources: the first 160 participants of the ongoing ImmuneRACE study, and 950 to 1,500 subjects contributed by 6 global collaborators. Nearly every sample came with metadata listing a de-identified subject ID, COVID-19 status, age in years and sex. Where HLA class I and class II types were available, the types were taken from metadata supplied by the sample provider, not from assay-based typing.

Sequences MDHEN (CDR1) and SYDVKM (CDR2) are obtained from the germline V gene. The cysteine opens and the phenylalanine closes a CDR3 of 15 amino acids. Just CDR3 DNA is preserved here, 45 bases in frame from base 1. Germline trimming: 4 bases from V, 0 bases from J; junction bases outside gene matches: 2. The investigation overall reported the following: The amount of clinical and demographic metadata varied by source and participant and was provided uncurated.

TCRbeta CDR3 regions were amplified from genomic DNA using the immunoSEQ Assay, a bias-controlled multiplex PCR. As for how the authors treated the data: The number of nucleated cells in each sample was estimated by amplification of reference gene primers within the assay. Sequence reads were collapsed and filtered to measure the absolute abundance of every unique TCRbeta CDR3 rearrangement. For each sample, productive Simpson clonality was calculated as the square root of Simpson's diversity index over productive rearrangements. TCRdb took this table from immuneACCESS and kept in-frame rearrangements with V and J called. Such tables lack part of the clones; where checked against another copy, unresolved V genes explain under half of the gap, and the rest is unexplained. V, J and clone size are taken as reported in that table, and D and trimming were inferred from the DNA itself. Across this sample there are a few hundred thousand clones, with 80% to 90% seen only once. Roughly 4% of the sample is taken by the ten largest.

The source material was PBMCs or T cells enriched from blood (not recorded which). This clonotype originated in a woman in her 30s who had recovered from COVID-19. The sequence joins TRBV28 to TRBJ2-1; TRBD2 aligns with 8 central bases. The nucleotide sequence reads as follows: TGTGCCAGCAGTTCGCGGGGGGCCTCCTACAATGAGCAGTTCTTC. Its protein is CASSSRGASYNEQFF.